The rows below give T cell receptor beta chains drawn from one sample of a study of Ad26.COV2.S vaccination and SARS-CoV-2 variants. Some clones are missing from TCRdb's copy, which holds only in-frame ones; the method was immunoSEQ multiplex PCR. The sample carries some 520,000 clones, 70% to 90% recorded once. The starting material was peripheral blood, obtained in a trial of Ad26.COV2.S vaccine versus placebo. The receptors originated from a person aged 18-60 years who received the Ad26.COV2.S COVID-19 vaccine or a placebo. The CDR3 runs from the conserved cysteine through the conserved F or W. Each record gives: J gene, V gene, CDR3 protein.

j_call: TRBJ1-1
v_call: TRBV9
cdr3_aa: CASSVGVGRSTEAFF

j_call: TRBJ1-1
v_call: TRBV10-3
cdr3_aa: CAIRATGNTEAFF

j_call: TRBJ2-1
v_call: TRBV5-5
cdr3_aa: CASSRGPYNEQFF

j_call: TRBJ2-3
v_call: TRBV7-3
cdr3_aa: CASSPGTDTDTQYF

j_call: TRBJ2-2
v_call: TRBV5-1
cdr3_aa: CASSLLGQNTGELFF

j_call: TRBJ1-2
v_call: TRBV5-4
cdr3_aa: CASSLAIRGVGYTF

j_call: TRBJ2-7
v_call: TRBV30
cdr3_aa: CAWSGGHILSYEQYF

j_call: TRBJ2-1
v_call: TRBV15
cdr3_aa: CATSRAGQFSNEQFF

j_call: TRBJ2-7
v_call: TRBV7-9
cdr3_aa: CASSSVGDEQYF

j_call: TRBJ1-1
v_call: TRBV6-5
cdr3_aa: CASSRPTGATEAFF

j_call: TRBJ2-5
v_call: TRBV7-9
cdr3_aa: CASSYGLRETQYF

j_call: TRBJ1-5
v_call: TRBV6-5
cdr3_aa: CASRKGAGQPQHF

j_call: TRBJ2-2
v_call: TRBV5-1
cdr3_aa: CASSGMTSGPVRELFF

j_call: TRBJ2-4
v_call: TRBV15
cdr3_aa: CATSRGTGGASKNIQYF

j_call: TRBJ1-1
v_call: TRBV7-8
cdr3_aa: CASSLGQRAEAFF

j_call: TRBJ2-7
v_call: TRBV15
cdr3_aa: CATSRGPVAGGPTEQYF

j_call: TRBJ2-7
v_call: TRBV7-8
cdr3_aa: CASSLVQGQTYEQYF

j_call: TRBJ2-3
v_call: TRBV7-8
cdr3_aa: CASSLGARRGLTDTQYF

j_call: TRBJ2-3
v_call: TRBV5-1
cdr3_aa: CASSSGTNTDTQYF

j_call: TRBJ2-4
v_call: TRBV6-4
cdr3_aa: CASGGQAKLGNIQYF

j_call: TRBJ1-1
v_call: TRBV7-6
cdr3_aa: CASSFKPNTEAFF

j_call: TRBJ1-4
v_call: TRBV28
cdr3_aa: CASSLKGTGKLFF

j_call: TRBJ2-2
v_call: TRBV5-4
cdr3_aa: CASSLKAGLNTGELFF

j_call: TRBJ2-2
v_call: TRBV5-1
cdr3_aa: CASIPAFGGTGELFF

j_call: TRBJ1-5
v_call: TRBV12-3/TRBV12-4
cdr3_aa: CASSLGEPQHF

j_call: TRBJ1-6
v_call: TRBV27
cdr3_aa: CASSRQGAWNSPLHF

j_call: TRBJ2-4
v_call: TRBV28
cdr3_aa: CASVDRGTKNIQYF

j_call: TRBJ1-5
v_call: TRBV19
cdr3_aa: CASKTHNREKGNQPQHF

j_call: TRBJ2-1
v_call: TRBV15
cdr3_aa: CATSRELAGVSNEQFF

j_call: TRBJ2-7
v_call: TRBV6-2/TRBV6-3
cdr3_aa: CASSYGGTSDYEQYF

j_call: TRBJ2-1
v_call: TRBV2
cdr3_aa: CASSEVKGGGEQFF

j_call: TRBJ1-2
v_call: TRBV7-2
cdr3_aa: CASSLGSGYTF

j_call: TRBJ2-7
v_call: TRBV19
cdr3_aa: CASSSLPGQASYEQYF

j_call: TRBJ1-2
v_call: TRBV9
cdr3_aa: CASSGRGYTF

j_call: TRBJ1-2
v_call: TRBV21-1
cdr3_aa: CASSKEGESNYGYTF

j_call: TRBJ2-1
v_call: TRBV7-2
cdr3_aa: CASSWAGEFMEQFF

j_call: TRBJ2-7
v_call: TRBV9
cdr3_aa: CASSPAGGGRATYEQYF

j_call: TRBJ2-7
v_call: TRBV27
cdr3_aa: CASSPWDTKSYEQYF

j_call: TRBJ2-5
v_call: TRBV13
cdr3_aa: CASSQEGEQETQYF

j_call: TRBJ2-2
v_call: TRBV6-6
cdr3_aa: CASREGDTIAGELFF

j_call: TRBJ2-7
v_call: TRBV28
cdr3_aa: CASSSNSVEYF

j_call: TRBJ1-1
v_call: TRBV27
cdr3_aa: CASSFTGWTEAFF